This T cell receptor beta chain was sequenced for a study of cytomegalovirus exposure and HLA in healthy donors. Study context: Some 85 million unique TCRs, all from HLA-typed donors, were included in an early release of the data. Study-level results: There were around 160 TCR beta chains listed as cytomegalovirus-associated. Reportedly, a later analysis found an Asian-associated ancestry cluster had fewer N-insertions than the roughly 700-donor mean.

The PCR ran on 60 Vbeta and 13 Jbeta primers. Some clones are missing from TCRdb's copy, which holds only in-frame ones; the method was immunoSEQ multiplex PCR. Here the sample spans over 150,000 clones, roughly 80% being singletons. Trimming cost V 3 bases and J 3 bases, with 11 bases left between them. The CDR3 spans 15 residues. The germline V gene encodes CDR1 LNHDA and CDR2 SQIVND (reference sequence). Points on this clone: Its matching antigen is unknown.

The chain employs TRBV19 and TRBJ2-2, with D possibly being TRBD1 (5 bases). The clonotype originates from a woman between 25 and 40 years old in good health and CMV-seronegative. The source material was PBMCs. The chain's CDR3 is CASSMGQGYTGELFF. The DNA of the CDR3 is TGTGCCAGTAGTATGGGGCAGGGCTACACCGGGGAGCTGTTTTTT.